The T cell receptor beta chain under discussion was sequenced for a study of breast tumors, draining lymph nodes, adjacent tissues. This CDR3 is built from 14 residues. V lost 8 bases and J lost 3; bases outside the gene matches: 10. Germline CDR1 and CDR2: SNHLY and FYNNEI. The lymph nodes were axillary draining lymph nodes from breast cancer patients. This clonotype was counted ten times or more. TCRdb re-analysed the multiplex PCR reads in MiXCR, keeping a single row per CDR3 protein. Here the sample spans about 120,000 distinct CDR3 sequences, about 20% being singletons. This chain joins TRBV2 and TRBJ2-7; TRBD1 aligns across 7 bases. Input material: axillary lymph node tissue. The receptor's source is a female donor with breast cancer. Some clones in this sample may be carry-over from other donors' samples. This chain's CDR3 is CASGGQAAYYEQYF. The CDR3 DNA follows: TGTGCCAGCGGAGGACAGGCGGCCTACTACGAGCAGTACTTC.